These T cell receptor delta chains were read from a single sample in a study of gamma-delta chains in newborns, infants, children. TCRdb applied CATT to the reads for clone calling. The repertoire includes some 6,100 delta-chain clones, approximately 2.4% of them detected once, and 15% to 17% sits in the top ten. What was sequenced was blood. All receptors come from a child who was a newborn, infant or young child, either healthy, febrile or measles-vaccinated (not recorded which). Each CDR3 is given with its conserved first and last residue. D genes are given only for firm matches. Size is stated for part of the rows, as once, few or many counts, or as a class when the clone is expanded.

j_gene,d_gene,abundance,v_gene,CDR3aa,CDR3nt
TRDJ2,TRDD3,.,TRDV2,CACDSLGDTAQLFF,TGTGCCTGTGACTCTCTGGGGGATACAGCACAACTCTTCTTT
TRDJ1,.,.,TRDV1,CALGEKRRPVPGPYTDKLIF,TGTGCTCTTGGGGAAAAAAGGCGGCCCGTCCCCGGGCCGTACACCGATAAACTCATCTTT
TRDJ3,TRDD3,few,TRDV2,CACDTLGEGSWGTRQMFF,TGTGCCTGTGACACCCTGGGGGAAGGCTCCTGGGGCACCCGACAGATGTTTTTC
TRDJ3,TRDD3,.,TRDV2,CACDLLGDGSWDTRQMFF,TGTGCCTGTGACTTACTGGGGGATGGATCCTGGGACACCCGACAGATGTTTTTT
TRDJ1,TRDD3,few,TRDV2,CACDPLGDTLYTDKLIF,TGTGCCTGTGACCCACTGGGGGATACGCTGTACACCGATAAACTCATCTTT
TRDJ3,TRDD3,few,TRDV2,CACDTVSWGIHPWDTRQMFF,TGTGCCTGCGACACCGTCAGCTGGGGGATACACCCCTGGGACACCCGACAGATGTTTTTC
TRDJ3,.,medium-sized,TRDV2,CACDTAGISSWDTRQMFF,TGTGCCTGTGACACCGCGGGGATCAGCTCCTGGGACACCCGACAGATGTTTTTC
TRDJ3,.,.,TRDV2,CACGIAGGPWDTRQMFF,TGTGCCTGTGGCATCGCAGGGGGCCCCTGGGACACCCGACAGATGTTTTTC
TRDJ2,TRDD3,medium-sized,TRDV2,CACDNWGSLTAQLFF,TGTGCCTGTGACAACTGGGGGTCTTTGACAGCACAACTCTTCTTT
TRDJ3,TRDD3,medium-sized,TRDV2,CACDTVGDTRWGSWDTRQMFF,TGTGCCTGTGACACCGTGGGGGATACGCGCTGGGGCTCCTGGGACACCCGACAGATGTTTTTC
TRDJ3,TRDD3,medium-sized,TRDV2,CACDKVGESSWDTRQMFF,TGTGCCTGTGACAAGGTGGGGGAGAGCTCCTGGGACACCCGACAGATGTTTTTC
TRDJ3,TRDD3,medium-sized,TRDV2,CACDAGGSAWDTRQMFF,TGTGCCTGTGACGCTGGGGGATCAGCCTGGGACACCCGACAGATGTTTTTC
TRDJ3,TRDD3,medium-sized,TRDV2,CACDFTGGYGSWDTRQMFF,TGTGCCTGTGACTTTACTGGGGGATACGGCTCCTGGGACACCCGACAGATGTTTTTC
TRDJ3,TRDD3,medium-sized,TRDV2,CACDTVLGDRSSWDTRQMFF,TGTGCCTGTGACACTGTACTGGGGGATAGGAGCTCCTGGGACACCCGACAGATGTTTTTC
TRDJ3,TRDD3,medium-sized,TRDV2,CACDSLGDTPSSWDTRQMFF,TGTGCCTGTGACTCCCTGGGGGATACGCCTAGCTCCTGGGACACCCGACAGATGTTTTTC
TRDJ1,TRDD3,medium-sized,TRDV2,CACDTRTGGYPDKLIF,TGTGCCTGTGACACTCGTACTGGGGGATACCCAGATAAACTCATCTTT
TRDJ3,TRDD3,few,TRDV2,CACDNVLGDTSSSWDTRQMFF,TGTGCCTGTGACAATGTACTGGGGGATACGTCTAGCTCCTGGGACACCCGACAGATGTTTTTC
TRDJ3,TRDD3,.,TRDV2,CACDGLLGEPGSWDTRQMFF,TGCGCCTGTGACGGACTACTGGGGGAGCCAGGCTCCTGGGACACCCGACAGATGTTTTTC
TRDJ3,TRDD3,few,TRDV2,CACDSYWGIQSSWDTRQMFF,TGTGCCTGCGACTCATACTGGGGGATCCAGAGCTCCTGGGACACCCGACAGATGTTTTTC
TRDJ3,TRDD3,few,TRDV2,CACDVLGIGAWDTRQMFF,TGTGCCTGTGACGTCTTGGGGATAGGAGCCTGGGACACCCGACAGATGTTTTTC
TRDJ1,.,medium-sized,TRDV2,CACDTLGYTDKLIF,TGTGCCTGTGACACCTTGGGATACACCGATAAACTCATCTTT
TRDJ3,.,medium-sized,TRDV2,CACDTLREGASSWDTRQMFF,TGTGCCTGTGACACCCTACGAGAGGGGGCCAGCTCCTGGGACACCCGACAGATGTTTTTC
TRDJ3,.,few,TRDV2,CACDAYWADRSWDTRQMFF,TGTGCCTGTGACGCGTACTGGGCAGACCGCTCCTGGGACACCCGACAGATGTTTTTC
TRDJ3,TRDD3,medium-sized,TRDV2,CACDTWGYSWDTRQTFF,TGTGCCTGTGACACCTGGGGATACTCCTGGGACACCCGACAGACGTTTTTC
TRDJ3,TRDD3,medium-sized,TRDV2,CACDTVLGESSWDTRQMFF,TGTGCCTGTGACACGGTACTGGGGGAAAGCTCCTGGGACACCCGACAGATGTTTTTC
TRDJ3,TRDD3,few,TRDV2,CACDTVWGYDRDTRQMFF,TGTGCCTGTGACACCGTCTGGGGATACGACCGGGACACCCGACAGATGTTTTTC
TRDJ3,TRDD3,few,TRDV2,CACDTGGYITWDTRQMFF,TGCGCCTGTGACACTGGGGGATACATCACCTGGGACACCCGACAGATGTTTTTC
TRDJ3,.,.,TRDV2,CACDTWGPSSWDTRQMFF,TGTGCCTGTGATACCTGGGGTCCATCCTCCTGGGACACCCGACAGATGTTTTTC
TRDJ1,TRDD3,medium-sized,TRDV2,CACDPVLGGPYTDKLIF,TGTGCCTGTGATCCAGTACTGGGGGGACCGTACACCGATAAACTCATCTTT
TRDJ3,TRDD3,few,TRDV2,CACDPVLGDTQDWDTRQMFF,TGTGCCTGTGACCCCGTACTGGGGGATACGCAAGACTGGGACACCCGACAGATGTTTTTC
TRDJ2,TRDD3,medium-sized,TRDV2,CACDALMGDLTAQLFF,TGTGCCTGTGACGCTCTTATGGGGGATTTGACAGCACAACTCTTCTTT
TRDJ1,TRDD3,medium-sized,TRDV2,CACDGVLGAKPTDKLIF,TGTGCCTGTGACGGAGTACTGGGGGCCAAACCCACCGATAAACTCATCTTT
TRDJ3,.,few,TRDV2,CACDTRGTDRSWDTRQMFF,TGTGCCTGTGACACCCGGGGGACCGACAGGTCCTGGGACACCCGACAGATGTTTTTC
TRDJ3,.,few,TRDV2,CACDTRGPSSWDTRQMFF,TGTGCCTGTGACACTAGGGGGCCAAGCTCCTGGGACACCCGACAGATGTTTTTC
TRDJ3,TRDD3,medium-sized,TRDV2,CACDTGGYASWDTRQMFF,TGTGCCTGTGACACTGGGGGATACGCCTCCTGGGACACCCGACAGATGTTTTTC
TRDJ3,TRDD3,.,TRDV2,CACDTVWGIRAAGSWDTRQMFF,TGTGCCTGTGACACCGTCTGGGGGATACGCGCTGCTGGTTCCTGGGACACCCGACAGATGTTTTTC
TRDJ2,TRDD3,medium-sized,TRDV2,CACDTVGDALTAQLFF,TGTGCCTGTGACACCGTGGGGGATGCTTTGACAGCACAACTCTTCTTT
TRDJ2,.,.,TRDV2,CACDTVRGTAQLFF,TGTGCCTGTGACACCGTGAGGGGGACAGCACAACTCTTCTTT
TRDJ2,TRDD3,.,TRDV2,CACDTVLGDTILTAQLFF,TGTGCCTGTGACACAGTACTGGGGGATACTATTTTGACAGCACAACTCTTCTTT
TRDJ3,TRDD3,medium-sized,TRDV2,CACDTAGGLNWDTRQMFF,TGTGCCTGTGACACCGCTGGGGGATTAAACTGGGACACCCGACAGATGTTTTTC
TRDJ3,TRDD3,few,TRDV2,CACDTVRLGDRSWDTRQMFF,TGTGCCTGTGACACTGTTCGACTGGGGGATAGATCCTGGGACACCCGACAGATGTTTTTC
TRDJ3,.,.,TRDV2,CACDPVSWDTRQMFF,TGTGCCTGTGACCCCGTGAGCTGGGACACCCGACAGATGTTTTTC
TRDJ3,TRDD3,few,TRDV2,CACDTAEGGYANGDTRQMFF,TGTGCCTGTGACACGGCCGAAGGGGGATACGCGAACGGGGACACCCGACAGATGTTTTTC
TRDJ3,TRDD3,medium-sized,TRDV2,CACDRILGDTWDTRQMFF,TGTGCCTGTGACAGAATACTGGGGGATACCTGGGACACCCGACAGATGTTTTTC
TRDJ3,TRDD3,medium-sized,TRDV2,CACDTTGGYSWDTRQIFF,TGTGCCTGTGACACCACTGGGGGATACTCCTGGGACACCCGACAGATATTTTTC
TRDJ1,.,few,TRDV2,CACDGVGANTDKLIF,TGTGCCTGTGACGGCGTAGGCGCAAACACCGATAAACTCATCTTT
TRDJ2,TRDD3,medium-sized,TRDV2,CACDVLGDTGALTAQLFF,TGTGCCTGTGACGTCCTGGGGGATACAGGGGCTTTGACAGCACAACTCTTCTTT
TRDJ3,.,.,TRDV2,CACDTVGWGITSSSWDTRQMFF,.
TRDJ2,TRDD3,.,TRDV2,CACDLLGDWTAQLFF,TGTGCCTGTGACCTACTGGGGGACTGGACAGCACAACTCTTCTTT
TRDJ3,TRDD3,.,TRDV2,CACDPTGGYASSWDTRQMFF,TGTGCCTGTGACCCTACTGGGGGATACGCTAGCTCCTGGGACACCCGACAGATGTTTTTC
TRDJ3,.,medium-sized,TRDV2,CACDWGSWDTRQMFF,TGTGCCTGTGACTGGGGATCCTGGGACACCCGACAGATGTTTTTC
TRDJ2,TRDD3,medium-sized,TRDV2,CACDTLLGDTLTAQLFF,TGTGCCTGTGACACCTTACTGGGGGATACTTTGACAGCACAACTCTTCTTT
TRDJ3,TRDD3,.,TRDV2,CACVTAGGHSWDTRQMFF,TGTGCCTGTGTCACGGCTGGGGGACACTCCTGGGACACCCGACAGATGTTTTTC
TRDJ1,TRDD3,medium-sized,TRDV2,CACRLGAYDKLIF,TGTGCCTGCAGACTGGGGGCCTACGATAAACTCATCTTT